The sequence of this T cell receptor beta chain was determined in a study of blood T cells in healthy people across ages. Through a sample-barcoded 5' primer and a J-beta primer mix, a second PCR was run for 7 to 11 cycles. In TCRdb, the 5' RACE reads were re-called with MiXCR into one record per CDR3 protein. The sample holds 700,000 to 950,000 distinct CDR3 sequences, around 40% seen once. Regarding this clonotype: Its matching antigen is unknown.

The germline CDR1 and CDR2 sequences are LGHDT and YNNKEL (reference sequence). The CDR3 runs 12 residues. V lost 5 bases, J lost 11 bases, and 6 bases stayed unmatched. Study-wide findings and caveats: Total diversity from one million sequenced T cells was likely underestimated. Donor CMV status, an unknown factor, possibly confounded changes in expanded clonotypes. It was the long-lived donors that had more naive CD4+ cells and higher diversity than aged donors.

Healthy Caucasian individuals from Russia aged about 6 to 95 were enrolled as donors. The rearrangement joins TRBV3-1 to TRBJ1-1; TRBD1 agrees at 9 bases. The origin of this receptor is an older woman in good health. Sequences were obtained from blood. CDR3 DNA: TGTGCCAGCAGCTATGGACAGGGGTTGGCTTTCTTT. Its protein is CASSYGQGLAFF.